This is a list of T cell receptor beta chains from one sample in a study of T cell repertoires in cytomegalovirus infection. These TCRs' antigens remain unknown. TCRdb redid the calling of the reads with MiXCR, one entry per CDR3 protein. The data show approximately 300,000 distinct CDR3 sequences, with approximately 32% seen just once and 20% held by the top ten. Source: cultured PBMCs, taken from culture after CMV antigen stimulation. All receptors derive from a human donor in good health (CMV status not recorded). Some clones in this sample may be carry-over from other donors' samples. Each CDR3 is given with its conserved first and last residue. D genes are given only for firm matches. Rows may omit the clone size; those that give it use once, few, many or a size class.

v_call,clone_size,d_call,j_call,cdr3_aa,cdr3_nt
TRBV10-3,.,.,TRBJ1-2,CAISEGGQGNGYTF,TGTGCCATCAGTGAGGGGGGCCAGGGGAACGGCTACACCTTC
TRBV5-1,.,.,TRBJ2-7,CASSPNRVTYEQYF,TGCGCCAGCAGCCCTAACCGGGTTACCTACGAGCAGTACTTC
TRBV28,.,.,TRBJ1-5,CASSFVGGNQPQHF,TGTGCCAGCAGTTTTGTGGGGGGCAATCAGCCCCAGCATTTT
TRBV7-9,few,TRBD1,TRBJ2-7,CASSNRDRALMGEQYF,TGTGCCAGCAGCAACCGGGACAGGGCCCTTATGGGCGAGCAGTACTTC
TRBV19,.,TRBD1,TRBJ2-2,CASRRGPSGTVNTGELFF,TGTGCCAGTAGGCGCGGGCCCTCCGGGACAGTGAACACCGGGGAGCTGTTTTTT
TRBV5-8,many,.,TRBJ1-4,CASSLSTGPLGEKLFF,TGTGCCAGCAGCTTGAGTACGGGGCCCTTGGGGGAAAAACTGTTTTTT
TRBV14,few,TRBD2,TRBJ2-1,CASSQEGSGRLYNEQFF,TGTGCCAGCAGCCAAGAAGGTAGCGGGAGGTTATACAATGAGCAGTTCTTC
TRBV10-3,few,.,TRBJ2-3,CAISESRDPLTDTQYF,TGTGCCATCAGTGAGTCGAGGGACCCGCTCACAGATACGCAGTATTTT
TRBV7-2,.,.,TRBJ2-5,CASRGAETQYF,TGTGCCAGCAGGGGGGCGGAGACCCAGTACTTC
TRBV7-2,.,TRBD1,TRBJ1-3,CASSSGQGRGTIYF,TGTGCCAGCAGCTCGGGACAGGGGCGCGGCACCATATATTTT
TRBV7-8,many,.,TRBJ1-1,CASSYTVWQRNTEAFF,TGTGCCAGCAGCTATACAGTCTGGCAGAGGAACACTGAAGCTTTCTTT
TRBV7-2,few,.,TRBJ1-5,CASSLALQPQHF,TGTGCCAGCAGCTTAGCCCTTCAGCCCCAGCATTTT
TRBV19,.,.,TRBJ1-2,CASTETDYGYTF,TGTGCCAGTACTGAGACAGACTATGGCTACACCTTC
TRBV28,.,.,TRBJ2-7,CASSFIGSTYEQYF,TGTGCCAGCAGTTTTATTGGGAGTACCTACGAGCAGTACTTC
TRBV7-3,.,TRBD1,TRBJ1-6,CASSSGTVGNSPLHF,TGTGCCAGCAGCTCCGGGACAGTCGGAAATTCACCCCTCCACTTT
TRBV30,few,.,TRBJ1-5,CAWTLSGRGNQPQHF,TGTGCCTGGACCCTCTCCGGCAGGGGCAATCAGCCCCAGCATTTT
TRBV12-3/TRBV12-4,.,.,TRBJ1-3,CASSLGPNRYSGNTIYF,TGTGCCAGCAGTTTAGGCCCCAACAGGTACTCTGGAAACACCATATATTTT
TRBV7-2,few,TRBD2,TRBJ2-1,CASSLELAGGYNEQFF,TGTGCCAGCAGCTTAGAGCTAGCGGGGGGATACAATGAGCAGTTCTTC
TRBV10-3,.,.,TRBJ2-5,CAISARETGQETQYF,TGTGCCATCAGTGCACGGGAGACAGGACAAGAGACCCAGTACTTC
TRBV7-9,few,TRBD2,TRBJ2-6,CASGGGGANVLTF,TGTGCCAGCGGCGGGGGTGGGGCCAACGTCCTGACTTTC
TRBV9,few,.,TRBJ2-1,CASSVGGGYNEQFF,TGTGCCAGCAGCGTAGGAGGGGGCTACAATGAGCAGTTCTTC
TRBV28,few,TRBD1,TRBJ2-7,CASSLYFGTGGHEQYF,TGTGCCAGCAGTTTATACTTCGGGACAGGTGGCCACGAGCAGTACTTC
TRBV6-1,few,TRBD1,TRBJ1-5,CASREMGQGVISNQPQHF,TGTGCCAGCAGGGAGATGGGACAGGGGGTGATTAGCAATCAGCCCCAGCATTTT
TRBV4-3,.,.,TRBJ2-7,CASSQEIWNEQYF,TGCGCCAGCAGCCAAGAAATTTGGAACGAGCAGTACTTC
TRBV10-3,.,.,TRBJ2-7,CAITSDRSAQYF,TGTGCCATAACTTCGGACAGATCCGCGCAGTACTTC
TRBV5-4,.,TRBD1,TRBJ2-1,CASSLQGLDEQFF,TGTGCCAGCAGCTTACAGGGGTTGGATGAGCAGTTCTTC
TRBV7-8,many,.,TRBJ1-3,CASGGSGNTIYF,TGTGCCAGCGGGGGCTCTGGAAACACCATATATTTT
TRBV19,.,.,TRBJ2-1,CASMDGSATYNEQFF,TGTGCCAGTATGGACGGGAGTGCTACCTACAATGAGCAGTTCTTC
TRBV6-5,.,.,TRBJ2-3,CASRRENTQYF,TGTGCCAGCAGACGGGAGAATACGCAGTATTTT